The rows below give T cell receptor beta chains drawn from one sample of a study of monozygotic twins with cystic fibrosis. Here immunoSEQ multiplex PCR was the method, and the copy in TCRdb shows in-frame clones only, minus some. Among over 15,000 clones listed, almost 97% were seen once. The specimen was blood. The receptors derive from a girl aged 2-10 years with cystic fibrosis. Each CDR3 is given with its conserved first and last residue. D genes are given only for firm matches. Size is omitted from some rows. Given values are once, few, many or a class for expanded clones.

>TRBV7-6|NA|NA|TRBJ2-3
TGTGCCAGCAGCTTAGTCGGCAGCTCGGAGGCAGATACGCAGTATTTT
CASSLVGSSEADTQYF
>TRBV5-4|NA|NA|TRBJ2-7
TGTGCCAGCAGCGGGGGACAATCCTACGAGCAGTACTTC
CASSGGQSYEQYF
>TRBV9|NA|NA|TRBJ2-7
TGTGCCAGCAGCGTACTGGGGGCAGGGGACGAGCAGTACTTC
CASSVLGAGDEQYF
>TRBV6-6|NA|NA|TRBJ2-3
TGTGCCAGCAGTCCCGCTACCACAGATACGCAGTATTTT
CASSPATTDTQYF
>TRBV11-2|few|NA|TRBJ1-6
TGTGCCAGCAGCTTAGAGGCGGAGGTCAGTTCACCCCTCCACTTT
CASSLEAEVSSPLHF
>TRBV27|NA|NA|TRBJ2-6
TGTGCCAGCAGTTTAGGCATTTGGGCCAACGTCCTGACTTTC
CASSLGIWANVLTF
>TRBV13|once|TRBD2|TRBJ2-1
TGTGCCAGCAGCTTCGGGACTAGTGAGAATGAGCAGTTCTTC
CASSFGTSENEQFF
>TRBV6-5|NA|NA|TRBJ2-1
TGTGCCAGCAGTGTCTACAATGAGCAGTTCTTC
CASSVYNEQFF
>TRBV14|NA|TRBD2|TRBJ2-7
TGTGCCAGCAGCCAAGAGGGACTATTCTACGAGCAGTACTTC
CASSQEGLFYEQYF
>TRBV2|NA|NA|TRBJ1-3
TGTGCCAGCAGTTCTGACTCAAGCTCTGGAAACACCATATATTTT
CASSSDSSSGNTIYF
>TRBV13|NA|NA|TRBJ2-6
TGTGCCGGAAAACACTCCGGGGCCAACGTCCTGACTTTC
CAGKHSGANVLTF
>TRBV28|NA|TRBD1|TRBJ1-4
TGTGCCAGCAGCCGCGGGACAGGGGTAGGTGAAAAACTGTTTTTT
CASSRGTGVGEKLFF
>TRBV30|NA|NA|TRBJ1-1
TGTGCCTGGAGTGCCTTGAACGAGAACACTGAAGCTTTCTTT
CAWSALNENTEAFF
>TRBV2|NA|TRBD2|TRBJ2-5
TGTGCCATCTCCCGAAGTGTAGGACAGCGGCTAGCGGGGGGCCAAGAGACCCAGTACTTC
CAISRSVGQRLAGGQETQYF
>TRBV6-1|once|NA|TRBJ1-4
TGTGCCAGCAGCTACGACGGATCTAATGAAAAACTGTTTTTT
CASSYDGSNEKLFF
>TRBV19|NA|TRBD2|TRBJ2-1
TGTGCCAGTAAAGAGCGGGGCCCCTCCTACAATGAGCAGTTCTTC
CASKERGPSYNEQFF
>TRBV7-2|NA|TRBD2|TRBJ2-7
TGTGCCAGCAGCTTCGGACTAGCGGGGGCGAACGAGCAGTACTTC
CASSFGLAGANEQYF
>TRBV6-5|NA|NA|TRBJ2-3
TGTGCCAGCAGTTACTCTGGGGGGCCCGGAGATACGCAGTATTTT
CASSYSGGPGDTQYF